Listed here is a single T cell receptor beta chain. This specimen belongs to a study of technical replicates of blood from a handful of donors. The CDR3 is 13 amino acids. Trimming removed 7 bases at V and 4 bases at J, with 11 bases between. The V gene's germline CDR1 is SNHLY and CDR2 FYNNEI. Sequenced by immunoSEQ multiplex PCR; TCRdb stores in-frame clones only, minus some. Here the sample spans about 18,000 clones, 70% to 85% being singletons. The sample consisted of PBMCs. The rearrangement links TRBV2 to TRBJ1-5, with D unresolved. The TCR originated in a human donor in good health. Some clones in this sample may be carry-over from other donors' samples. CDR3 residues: CASTPTTNQPQHF. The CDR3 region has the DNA TGTGCCAGCACTCCTACTACTAATCAGCCCCAGCATTTT.